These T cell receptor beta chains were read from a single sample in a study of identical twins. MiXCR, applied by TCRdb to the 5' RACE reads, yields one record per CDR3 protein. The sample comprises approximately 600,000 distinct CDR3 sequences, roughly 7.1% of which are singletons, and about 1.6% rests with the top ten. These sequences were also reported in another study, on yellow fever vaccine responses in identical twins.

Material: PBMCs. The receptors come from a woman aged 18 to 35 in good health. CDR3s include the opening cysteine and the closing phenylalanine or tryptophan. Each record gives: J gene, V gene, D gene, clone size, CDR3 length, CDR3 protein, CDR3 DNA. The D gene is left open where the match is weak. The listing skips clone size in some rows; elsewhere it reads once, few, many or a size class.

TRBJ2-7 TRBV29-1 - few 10 CSVFRGEQYF TGCAGCGTCTTTAGGGGCGAGCAGTACTTC
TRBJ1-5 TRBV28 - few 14 CASSLGGVIQPQHF TGTGCCAGCAGTTTAGGAGGGGTCATTCAGCCCCAGCATTTT
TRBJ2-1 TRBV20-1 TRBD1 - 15 CSAIRGQGTYNEQFF TGCAGTGCTATTCGGGGACAGGGGACCTACAATGAGCAGTTCTTC
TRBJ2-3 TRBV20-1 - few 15 CSARAWGGKRDTQYF TGCAGTGCTAGAGCGTGGGGGGGCAAACGAGATACGCAGTATTTT
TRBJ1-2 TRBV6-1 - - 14 CASSERQGHYGYTF TGTGCCAGCAGTGAGCGGCAGGGCCACTATGGCTACACCTTC
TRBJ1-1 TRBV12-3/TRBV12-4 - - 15 CASSRRGDWDTEAFF TGTGCCAGCAGCCGACGGGGGGATTGGGACACTGAAGCTTTCTTT
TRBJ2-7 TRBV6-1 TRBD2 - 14 CASRPGLAGYEQYF TGTGCCAGCAGGCCGGGACTAGCGGGCTACGAGCAGTACTTC
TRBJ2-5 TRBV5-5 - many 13 CASSRPVQETQYF TGTGCCAGCAGCCGCCCCGTACAAGAGACCCAGTACTTC
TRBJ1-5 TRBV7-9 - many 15 CASSSISFGDQPQHF TGTGCCAGCAGCTCGATTTCCTTTGGGGACCAGCCCCAGCATTTT
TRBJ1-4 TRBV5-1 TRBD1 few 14 CASSQDRASEKLFF TGCGCCAGCAGCCAGGACAGGGCGAGCGAAAAACTGTTTTTT
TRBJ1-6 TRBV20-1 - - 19 CSARGASGPKNYRNSPLHF TGCAGTGCAAGGGGCGCTTCGGGACCCAAAAACTATCGGAATTCACCCCTCCACTTT
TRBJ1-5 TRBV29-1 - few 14 CSVADSHSNQPQHF TGCAGCGTCGCGGACAGCCATAGCAATCAGCCCCAGCATTTT
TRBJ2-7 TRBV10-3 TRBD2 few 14 CATLSTSGSREQYF TGTGCCACCCTATCGACTAGCGGGAGCAGGGAGCAGTACTTC
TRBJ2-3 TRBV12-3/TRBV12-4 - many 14 CASSLRGDTDTQYF TGTGCCAGCAGTTTAAGGGGGGACACAGATACGCAGTATTTT
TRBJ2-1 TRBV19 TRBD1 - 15 CASRMDRGPYNEQFF TGTGCCAGTAGGATGGACAGGGGTCCCTACAATGAGCAGTTCTTC
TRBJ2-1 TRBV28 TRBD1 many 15 CASSSADRVSNEQFF TGTGCCAGCAGTTCGGCGGACAGGGTTAGCAATGAGCAGTTCTTC
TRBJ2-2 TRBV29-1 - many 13 CSVEHRNTGELFF TGCAGCGTTGAACACAGAAACACCGGGGAGCTGTTTTTT
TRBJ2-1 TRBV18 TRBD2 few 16 CASSHILAGAGDEQFF TGTGCCAGCTCCCACATCTTAGCGGGAGCTGGGGATGAGCAGTTCTTC
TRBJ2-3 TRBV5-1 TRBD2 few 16 CASSLAGGDLTDTQYF TGCGCCAGCAGCTTGGCGGGAGGGGATTTGACAGATACGCAGTATTTT
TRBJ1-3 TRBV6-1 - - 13 CASTTTGRNTIYF TGTGCCAGCACCACGACAGGAAGAAACACCATATATTTT
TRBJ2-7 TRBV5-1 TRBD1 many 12 CASTGQGAEQYF TGCGCCAGTACGGGACAGGGGGCCGAGCAGTACTTC
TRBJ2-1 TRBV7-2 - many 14 CASSLDPIYNEQFF TGTGCCAGCAGCTTGGACCCCATCTACAATGAGCAGTTCTTC
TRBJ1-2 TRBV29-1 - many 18 CSVEDHSQDLLPDYGYTF TGCAGCGTTGAAGATCATTCCCAGGACCTCCTACCTGATTATGGCTACACCTTC
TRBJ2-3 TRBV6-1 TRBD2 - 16 CASRPLAGGRPDTQYF TGTGCCAGCAGACCTCTAGCGGGGGGGCGGCCTGATACGCAGTATTTT
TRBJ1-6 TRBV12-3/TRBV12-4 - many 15 CASSTGSSYNSPLHF TGTGCCAGCAGCACAGGGAGCTCCTATAATTCACCCCTCCACTTT
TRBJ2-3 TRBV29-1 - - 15 CSGQSRDLGTDTQYF TGCAGCGGCCAGAGCAGAGACTTGGGCACAGATACGCAGTATTTT
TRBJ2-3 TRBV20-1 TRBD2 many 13 CSARAVAGGPQYF TGCAGTGCTAGAGCCGTAGCGGGAGGGCCCCAGTATTTT
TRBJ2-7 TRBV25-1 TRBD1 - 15 CASQKSGTGGFEQYF TGTGCCAGCCAGAAGTCCGGGACAGGGGGCTTCGAGCAGTACTTC
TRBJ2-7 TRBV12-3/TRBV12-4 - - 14 CASSFFSVTYEQYF TGTGCCAGCAGTTTTTTTAGCGTGACCTACGAGCAGTACTTC
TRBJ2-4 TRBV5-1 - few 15 CASSLGLERSNIQYF TGCGCCAGCAGCTTGGGACTAGAGCGTTCGAACATTCAGTACTTC
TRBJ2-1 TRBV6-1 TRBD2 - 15 CASSQLAGGPREQFF TGTGCCAGCAGTCAACTAGCGGGAGGGCCGCGTGAGCAGTTCTTC
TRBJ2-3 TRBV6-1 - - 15 CASTPRPGWADTQYF TGTGCCAGCACTCCACGTCCAGGGTGGGCAGATACGCAGTATTTT
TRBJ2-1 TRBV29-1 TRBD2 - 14 CSVRAGGLHNEQFF TGCAGCGTTCGGGCGGGGGGGCTTCATAATGAGCAGTTCTTC
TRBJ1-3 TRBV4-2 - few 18 CASSQGISGGGGGNTIYF TGTGCCAGCAGCCAAGGAATCTCCGGAGGGGGTGGTGGAAACACCATATATTTT
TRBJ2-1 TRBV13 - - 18 CASSPPPKGRSSYNEQFF TGTGCCAGCAGCCCCCCGCCCAAAGGACGGAGCTCCTACAATGAGCAGTTCTTC
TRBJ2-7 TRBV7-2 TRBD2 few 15 CASRETSGRFHEQYF TGTGCCAGCAGGGAGACTAGCGGGAGATTCCACGAGCAGTACTTC
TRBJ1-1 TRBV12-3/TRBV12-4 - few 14 CASNPHEKDTEAFF TGTGCCAGCAACCCACACGAGAAGGACACTGAAGCTTTCTTT
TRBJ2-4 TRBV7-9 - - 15 CASSPSGSTKNIQYF TGTGCCAGCAGCCCCTCCGGCTCAACCAAAAACATTCAGTACTTC
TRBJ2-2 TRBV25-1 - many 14 CASSEFRGSGELFF TGTGCCAGCAGTGAATTTCGGGGCTCCGGGGAGCTGTTTTTT
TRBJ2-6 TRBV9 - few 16 CASSPTGSTGANVLTF TGTGCCAGCAGCCCAACCGGGAGTACTGGGGCCAACGTCCTGACTTTC
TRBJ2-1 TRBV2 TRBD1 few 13 CASRQGQGNEQFF TGTGCCAGCAGGCAGGGACAGGGCAATGAGCAGTTCTTC
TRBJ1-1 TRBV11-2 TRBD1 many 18 CASSLIPRTGMFYTEAFF TGTGCCAGCAGCTTAATCCCCCGGACAGGGATGTTCTACACTGAAGCTTTCTTT
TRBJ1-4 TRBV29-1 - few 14 CSVSTGATNEKLFF TGCAGCGTAAGCACAGGAGCAACTAATGAAAAACTGTTTTTT
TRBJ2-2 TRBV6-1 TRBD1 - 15 CASSIGQGRSGELFF TGTGCCAGCAGTATCGGACAGGGGCGATCCGGGGAGCTGTTTTTT
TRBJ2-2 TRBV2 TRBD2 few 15 CASSAGGPWNGELFF TGTGCCAGCAGTGCGGGGGGGCCTTGGAACGGGGAGCTGTTTTTT
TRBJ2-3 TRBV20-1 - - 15 CSTPRPGAVTDTQYF TGCAGTACTCCCCGACCAGGGGCCGTCACAGATACGCAGTATTTT
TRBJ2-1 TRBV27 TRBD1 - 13 CASSSDRDDEQFF TGTGCCAGCAGTTCGGACAGGGACGATGAGCAGTTCTTC
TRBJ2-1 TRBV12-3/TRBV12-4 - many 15 CASNLGVVSGNEQFF TGTGCCAGCAACCTTGGGGTAGTAAGTGGCAATGAGCAGTTCTTC